The source of this TCR beta chain is a study of blood T cell repertoires in COVID-19. Background on the study: Samples of COVID-19 (acute and convalescent) were obtained from the United States, Italy and Spain.

Authors' methods: Counts of nucleated cells, estimated from reference gene primer amplification, were obtained. Assay used: immunoSEQ multiplex PCR; TCRdb lists only in-frame clones, some missing. D and trimming come from the DNA, and the V and J calls and clone size come from that table. This table has more than 250,000 clones, about 86% appearing once. The ends were cut back, 5 bases at V and 6 bases at J, with 10 bases in the middle. The CDR3 is 13 amino acids. The germline V gene encodes CDR1 SEHNR and CDR2 FQNEAQ (reference sequence). The genes are TRBV7-9 and TRBJ2-2; D unresolved. Material: peripheral blood. The sequence came from a man aged 18 to 29 with active or convalescent COVID-19. The CDR3 nucleotides read TGTGCCAGCAGCCTCCAGGCCCCCGGGGAGCTGTTTTTT. It yields the protein CASSLQAPGELFF.